The 28 T cell receptor beta chains listed next were all sequenced from one sample in a study of blood T cell repertoires in COVID-19. Method: immunoSEQ multiplex PCR; TCRdb's copy keeps in-frame clones and lacks some. Among fewer than 350,000 clones listed, 86% were seen once. The specimen was PBMCs or T cells enriched from blood (not recorded which). The receptor set was obtained from a woman aged 40-49 years with acute COVID-19.

This clone occurred once. V gene TRBV11-2 combines with J gene TRBJ1-6; TRBD1 aligns across 9 bases. V shed 0 bases, J shed 5 bases, and the junction held 2 bases outside the gene matches. CDR1 is SGHAT and CDR2 is FQNNGV in the germline V gene. This CDR3 contains 16 residues. This CDR3 reads CASSLEDRGDNSPLHF. CDR3 DNA: TGTGCCAGCAGCTTAGAGGACAGGGGAGATAATTCACCCCTCCACTTT.

This clone has just a few counts. The genes are TRBV5-1 and TRBJ2-2; the D gene is possibly TRBD1 (6 bases). Germline V gives CDR1 SGHRS, CDR2 YFSETQ. The CDR3 runs 17 residues. V lost 0 bases and J 2 bases, leaving 14 bases between the germline ends. CDR3 region: CASSLEPPGANTGELFF. CDR3 DNA sequence: TGCGCCAGCAGCTTGGAACCGCCAGGGGCAAACACCGGGGAGCTGTTTTTT.

This clone appeared a few times. The J gene is TRBJ1-5, the V gene TRBV29-1, with TRBD1 as a possible D gene (5 bases). With 7 bases removed from V and 3 bases from J, the gap between germline ends came to 13 bases. The CDR3 sequence is 13 residues long. Looked up from germline, CDR1 is SQVTM and CDR2 is ANQGSEA. The CDR3 here is CSATGGVNQPQHF. The CDR3 DNA reads as TGCAGCGCCACCGGGGGAGTCAATCAGCCCCAGCATTTT.

J is TRBJ1-2 and V is TRBV7-2; TRBD1 aligns across 7 bases. Germline values: CDR1 SGHTA, CDR2 FQGNSA. This CDR3 has 14 residues. After removal of 5 bases from V and 5 bases from J, the junction contained 8 bases not matched to a gene. CDR3 nucleotides: TGTGCCAGCAGCACAACAGGGGCCTCTTATGGCTACACCTTC. Encoded protein: CASSTTGASYGYTF.

The chain links TRBV28 to TRBJ2-1, with D tentatively TRBD1 (6 bases). This CDR3 region has 15 residues. Trimming shortened V by 3 bases and J by 5 bases, and 14 bases separated the two germline ends. Germline loops: CDR1 MDHEN, CDR2 SYDVKM. CDR3 in DNA: TGTGCCAGCAGTTTCACAGGGAAGGGGCACAATGAGCAGTTCTTC. Translation gives CASSFTGKGHNEQFF.

The rearrangement links TRBV5-1 to TRBJ1-2; perhaps TRBD1 as D (5 bases). Between the trimmed V and J ends, which lost 4 bases and 5 bases, there was a span of 15 bases. This CDR3 spans 14 amino acids. CDR1 is SGHRS and CDR2 is YFSETQ in the germline V gene. CDR3 amino acids: CASSPPGGAYGYTF. The CDR3 region has the DNA TGCGCCAGCAGCCCCCCGGGAGGGGCTTATGGCTACACCTTC.

This clone was counted once. The CDR3: CASSQGVQGEAFF. In DNA, the CDR3 is TGCGCCAGCAGCCAAGGCGTCCAGGGAGAAGCTTTCTTT. V is TRBV4-1 and J is TRBJ1-1; perhaps TRBD1 as D (5 bases). The CDR3 extends over 13 amino acids. Trimming took 1 base from V and 8 from J, leaving 11 bases between them. In germline, CDR1 is MGHRA, CDR2 YSYEKL.

This clone is a singleton in its sample. The gene calls are TRBV5-6 and TRBJ2-7; 9 bases line up with TRBD1. Unmatched junction bases numbered 11, after V lost 4 bases and J lost 0 bases. Germline V gene data show CDR1 as SGHDT and CDR2 as YYEEEE. The CDR3 has 17 residues. The CDR3 DNA reads TGTGCCAGCAGCAGAGAACAGGGGGCGGGGAGCTCCTACGAGCAGTACTTC. Residues: CASSREQGAGSSYEQYF.

The CDR3 spells CASSQDHRTAHSSFYGYTF. CDR3 sequence (DNA): TGTGCCAGCAGCCAAGATCATCGGACAGCACATTCCTCCTTCTATGGCTACACCTTC. The rearrangement links TRBV3-1 (or the pseudogene TRBV3-2) to TRBJ1-2, with D possibly TRBD1 on 6 matching bases. Germline V gene data show CDR1 as LGHDT and CDR2 as YNNKEL (reference sequence). The V end lost 0 bases, the J end lost 4 bases, and 24 bases lay between the germline ends. This CDR3 is 19 amino acids long.

V is TRBV5-1 and J is TRBJ2-5; D possibly corresponds to TRBD2 (5 bases). V was pared by 4 bases and J by 1 base, with 14 bases between. The CDR3 sequence is 15 residues long. Germline values: CDR1 SGHRS, CDR2 YFSETQ. The CDR3 spells CASSPSPLAQETQYF. For the CDR3, the DNA is TGCGCCAGCAGCCCAAGTCCCCTAGCCCAAGAGACCCAGTACTTC.

V gene TRBV5-1 combines with J gene TRBJ1-2; 7 nucleotides line up with TRBD1. The germline CDR1 and CDR2 sequences are SGHRS and YFSETQ. Trimming cost V 1 base and J 5 bases; bases outside gene matches: 5. The CDR3 contains 14 residues. CDR3 loop: CASSLSTGRYGYTF. The CDR3 nucleotides read TGCGCCAGCAGCTTGTCGACAGGGAGGTATGGCTACACCTTC.

The chain recombines TRBV7-8 with TRBJ2-1; 7 nucleotides match TRBD1. The germline gives CDR1 SGHVS, CDR2 FQNEAQ. This CDR3 spans 16 amino acids. V lost 4 bases and J lost 1; bases outside the gene matches: 7. CDR3 nucleotides: TGTGCCAGCAGCTCCTTTCCAGGGGGATCCTACAATGAGCAGTTCTTC. Translating it yields CASSSFPGGSYNEQFF.

The V gene is TRBV10-3, the J gene TRBJ2-2; TRBD1 matches at 10 bases. The CDR3 consists of 16 residues. With 5 bases clipped from V and 5 bases from J, the junction kept 8 bases outside the gene matches. From germline, CDR1 is ENHRY and CDR2 SYGVKD. CDR3 amino acids: CAISPETGGKTGELFF. In DNA, the CDR3 is TGTGCCATCAGTCCGGAGACAGGGGGCAAGACCGGGGAGCTGTTTTTT.

The chain employs TRBV7-6 and TRBJ1-2; a weak D match, TRBD1 (6 bases). Germline CDR1 is SGHVS and CDR2 is FNYEAQ. CDR3 size: 16 residues. V was pared by 2 bases and J by 4 bases, with 17 bases between. The CDR3 nucleotides read TGTGCCAGCAGCTTATCGACAGGCCCTATCGTCTATGGCTACACCTTC. Encoded protein: CASSLSTGPIVYGYTF.

The chain joins TRBV18 to TRBJ2-3, with 11 bases matching TRBD2. With 5 bases clipped from V and 1 base from J, the junction kept 2 bases outside the gene matches. This CDR3 is built from 15 residues. Germline loops: CDR1 KGHSH, CDR2 LQKENI. The CDR3 here is CASSLTSGGTDTQYF. In nucleotides, the CDR3 is TGTGCCAGCTCATTGACTAGCGGGGGCACAGATACGCAGTATTTT.

The chain has TRBV7-3 and TRBJ2-1, with 7 bases that match TRBD1. The CDR3 totals 17 residues. Germline CDR1 and CDR2: SGHTA and FQGTGA. V shed 5 bases, J shed 4 bases, and the junction held 14 bases outside the gene matches. The CDR3 protein is CASSLLPGQTIYNEQFF. CDR3 coding DNA: TGTGCCAGCAGCCTCCTGCCGGGACAGACTATATACAATGAGCAGTTCTTC.

This rearrangement joins TRBV27 to TRBJ2-7; D perhaps matches TRBD1 (5 bases). From germline, CDR1 is MNHEY and CDR2 SMNVEV (reference sequence). The V end lost 1 base, the J end lost 0 bases, and 10 bases lay between the germline ends. The CDR3 is 15 amino acids. The DNA of the CDR3 is TGTGCCAGCAGTTTATTAGGGGAAAGCTCCTACGAGCAGTACTTC. Protein product: CASSLLGESSYEQYF.

The gene calls are TRBV29-1 and TRBJ1-2, with 7 bases lining up with TRBD1. Trimming removed 1 base from V and 7 bases from J; junction bases left unmatched: 9. The CDR3 loop spans 14 amino acids. From germline, CDR1 is SQVTM and CDR2 ANQGSEA. CDR3 sequence (DNA): TGCAGCGTTGAAGGAGGGGGCGAGCCTAGTGGCTACACCTTC. This encodes CSVEGGGEPSGYTF.

V usage is TRBV7-2 and J usage is TRBJ2-3; TRBD2 matches at 9 bases. This CDR3 is 16 amino acids long. The germline V gene has CDR1 SGHTA and CDR2 FQGNSA. Germline trimming cut 5 bases from V and 4 bases from J; bases unmatched to any gene: 10. The CDR3 DNA sequence: TGTGCCAGCAGCCCCTTGTGGCGGGGGGGCCCAGATACGCAGTATTTT. It codes for CASSPLWRGGPDTQYF.

At least ten counts were recorded for this clone. V usage is TRBV10-3 and J usage is TRBJ1-5; TRBD1 agrees at 8 bases. With V trimmed by 6 bases and J by 0 bases, 4 bases remained unmatched. Germline CDR1 is ENHRY and CDR2 is SYGVKD. The CDR3 has 15 amino acids. CDR3 nucleotide sequence: TGTGCCATCAGCCCCGACAGGGGTAGCAATCAGCCCCAGCATTTT. Protein: CAISPDRGSNQPQHF.

For the CDR3, the DNA is TGTGCCAGCAGTTCCCGGGAACAGGGGGTCTATGGCTACACCTTC. This translates into CASSSREQGVYGYTF. V is TRBV6-5 and J is TRBJ1-2; TRBD1 agrees at 8 bases. The CDR3 is made up of 15 amino acids. V was clipped by 4 bases and J by 4 bases; unmatched bases: 8. Germline values: CDR1 MNHEY, CDR2 SVGAGI.

The chain has TRBV19 and TRBJ1-1; 7 nucleotides align to TRBD1. The germline gives CDR1 LNHDA, CDR2 SQIVND (reference sequence). This CDR3 is built from 14 residues. V shed 8 bases and J 1 base; nucleotides not matched to a gene: 7. The CDR3 protein is CASETGVKNTEAFF. The CDR3 DNA reads TGTGCCAGTGAAACAGGGGTTAAGAACACTGAAGCTTTCTTT.

This sequence joins TRBV6-1 and TRBJ2-7, with 7 bases fitting TRBD2. The V segment lost 2 bases and the J segment 6 bases; nucleotides outside the gene matches: 31. The CDR3 is 22 amino acids. CDR1 is MNHNS and CDR2 is SASEGT in the germline V gene. The CDR3 sequence: CASSEYRGTIRSPYRTSGEQYF. CDR3 DNA sequence: TGTGCCAGCAGTGAATATAGAGGGACTATCAGGTCCCCCTACCGCACCAGCGGCGAGCAGTACTTC.

This sequence joins TRBV5-3 and TRBJ2-3; the match to TRBD1 covers 8 bases. TRBV5-3 is an ORF for which the function is uncertain. The trim removed 2 bases at V and 2 bases at J, leaving 4 bases unmatched. CDR3 length: 15 amino acids. In DNA form, the CDR3 reads TGTGCCAGAAGCTTCGGGGACAGGCCCACAGATACGCAGTATTTT. It yields the protein CARSFGDRPTDTQYF.

The V and J genes are TRBV5-1 and TRBJ2-3; the D gene is possibly TRBD1 (5 bases). The CDR3 is made up of 15 amino acids. V lost 1 base and J lost 1, with 10 bases in between. In germline, CDR1 is SGHRS, CDR2 YFSETQ. CDR3 nucleotides: TGCGCCAGCAGCTTGTTAAGGGGTGGCACAGATACGCAGTATTTT. Its translation: CASSLLRGGTDTQYF. Full variable domain (outside the CDR3, taken from reference TRBV5-1 and TRBJ2-3): KAGVTQTPRYLIKTRGQQVTLSCSPISGHRSVSWYQQTPGQGLQFLFEYFSETQRNKGNFPGRFSGRQFSNSRSEMNVSTLELGDSALYLCASSLLRGGTDTQYFGPGTRLTVL.

The chain combines TRBV10-2 with TRBJ2-7; 13 nucleotides agree with TRBD2. The CDR3 loop spans 16 amino acids. Germline V gene lookup returns CDR1 WSHSY and CDR2 SAAADI. V lost 4 bases to trimming and J lost 2 bases; unmatched junction nucleotides: 5. The CDR3 sequence: CASSALLAGGPYEQYF. The CDR3 bases are TGCGCCAGCAGTGCGCTACTAGCGGGAGGGCCCTACGAGCAGTACTTC.

The V and J genes are TRBV19 and TRBJ2-2; 8 nucleotides line up with TRBD1. CDR1 is LNHDA, CDR2 SQIVND, per germline (reference sequence). V lost 4 bases to trimming and J lost 5 bases; unmatched junction nucleotides: 9. The CDR3 is 16 residues long. The CDR3, as DNA: TGTGCCAGTAGTAGCCGTAGACAGGGGAGGACCGGGGAGCTGTTTTTT. Translated: CASSSRRQGRTGELFF.

Details on this clone: The same CDR3 arises from other DNA sequences in this sample as well. The chain is built from TRBV12-3 or TRBV12-4 and TRBJ1-5; no reliable D call. The CDR3 totals 13 residues. Trimming removed 3 bases from V and 2 bases from J, with 5 bases in between. CDR3 loop: CASSFAGNQPQHF. CDR3 in DNA: TGTGCCAGCAGTTTCGCGGGCAATCAGCCCCAGCATTTT.